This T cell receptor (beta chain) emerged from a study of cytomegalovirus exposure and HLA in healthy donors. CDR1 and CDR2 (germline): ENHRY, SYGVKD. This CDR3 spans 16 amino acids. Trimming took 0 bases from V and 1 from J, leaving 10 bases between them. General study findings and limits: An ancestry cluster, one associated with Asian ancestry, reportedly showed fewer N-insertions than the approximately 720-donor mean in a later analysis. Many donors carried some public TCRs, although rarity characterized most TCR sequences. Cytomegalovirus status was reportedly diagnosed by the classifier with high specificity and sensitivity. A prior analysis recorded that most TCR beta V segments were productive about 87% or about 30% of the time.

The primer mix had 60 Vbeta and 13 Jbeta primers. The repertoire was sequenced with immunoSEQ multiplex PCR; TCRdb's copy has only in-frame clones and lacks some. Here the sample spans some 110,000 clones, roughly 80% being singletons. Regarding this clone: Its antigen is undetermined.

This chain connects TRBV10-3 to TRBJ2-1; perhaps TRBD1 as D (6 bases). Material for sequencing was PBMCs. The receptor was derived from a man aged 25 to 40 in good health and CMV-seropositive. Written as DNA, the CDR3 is TGTGCCATCAGTGAGTCCCCAGGGGCGTCCTACAATGAGCAGTTCTTC. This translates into CAISESPGASYNEQFF.